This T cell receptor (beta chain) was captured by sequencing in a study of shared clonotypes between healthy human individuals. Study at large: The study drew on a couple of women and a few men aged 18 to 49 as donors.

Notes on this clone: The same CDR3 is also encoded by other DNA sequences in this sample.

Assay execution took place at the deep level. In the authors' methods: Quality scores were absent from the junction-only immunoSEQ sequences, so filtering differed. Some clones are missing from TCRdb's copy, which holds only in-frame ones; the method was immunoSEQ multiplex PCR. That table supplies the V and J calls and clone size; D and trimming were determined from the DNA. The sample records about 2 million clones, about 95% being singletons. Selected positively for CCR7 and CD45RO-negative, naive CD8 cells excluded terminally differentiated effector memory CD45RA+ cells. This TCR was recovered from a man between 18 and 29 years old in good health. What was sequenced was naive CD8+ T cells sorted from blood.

This CDR3 reads CASSLDYEQYF. The CDR3 DNA reads as TGTGCCAGCAGCTTGGACTACGAGCAGTACTTC. This chain uses TRBV5-6 with TRBJ2-7, with D unresolved. Germline CDR1 and CDR2: SGHDT and YYEEEE. CDR3 length: 11 residues. The germline V and J ends were trimmed by 0 bases and 3 bases, with 1 base remaining between them.